This is a list of T cell receptor beta chains from one sample in a study of control samples from healthy donors and cancer patients. The protocol was immunoSEQ multiplex PCR, while the TCRdb copy is restricted to in-frame clones and leaves out a portion. This table holds tens of thousands of clones, around 93% found once. The sequenced material came from blood. The receptors derive from a woman in her 30s in good health. The CDR3 runs from the conserved cysteine through the conserved F or W. D genes are given only for firm matches. Expanded clones get a size class; other rows say once, few or many, or leave the size out.

j_call clone_size d_call v_call cdr3_nt cdr3_aa
TRBJ2-3 - TRBD2 TRBV30 TGTGCCTGGACGAGCGGGGCGAGCACAGATACGCAGTATTTT CAWTSGASTDTQYF
TRBJ1-6 - - TRBV12-3/TRBV12-4 TGTGCCAGCAGTTCGCGACGTTACGCACCCCTCCACTTT CASSSRRYAPLHF
TRBJ2-5 once TRBD2 TRBV7-3 TGTGCCAGCAGCTTAACCGGGGGGGCCTTCCAAGAGACCCAGTACTTC CASSLTGGAFQETQYF
TRBJ1-5 - - TRBV6-5 TGTGCCAGCAGTCCCGGGACGTATCAGCCCCAGCATTTT CASSPGTYQPQHF
TRBJ2-7 - TRBD2 TRBV28 TGTGCCAGCAGGAGCGGGGAGAGTTTTAGCGAGCAGTACTTC CASRSGESFSEQYF
TRBJ1-2 - TRBD1 TRBV6-1 TGTGCCAGCAGTGAGGACAGGGGGCTGGGTGGCTACACCTTC CASSEDRGLGGYTF
TRBJ2-1 once - TRBV7-2 TGTGCCAGCAGCTTCTGGATCCCCAATGAGCAGTTCTTC CASSFWIPNEQFF
TRBJ2-3 - - TRBV9 TGTGCCAGCAGCGTAGTGGGGCGAAGCACAGATACGCAGTATTTT CASSVVGRSTDTQYF
TRBJ1-4 - - TRBV19 TGTGCCAGTAGTATGGGCAGGGAAGAAAAACTGTTTTTT CASSMGREEKLFF
TRBJ2-7 once TRBD1 TRBV9 TGTGCCAGCAGCGTAGGTCCGGGACAGCGATCCTACGAGCAGTACTTC CASSVGPGQRSYEQYF
TRBJ1-6 few TRBD1 TRBV5-5 TGTGCCAGCAGCGGGAGGGACAGGGGGCGCCTAGGACCCCTCCACTTT CASSGRDRGRLGPLHF
TRBJ1-1 - - TRBV7-8 TGTGCCAGCAGCTTAGCGCTGGATCGGGAAGCTTTCTTT CASSLALDREAFF
TRBJ1-6 - - TRBV20-1 TGCAGTGCTAGTAATGGGGCTGGGCCTTATAATTCACCCCTCCACTTT CSASNGAGPYNSPLHF
TRBJ1-4 - TRBD1 TRBV25-1 TGTGCCATGGCCGACAGGGAGGGCGAAAAACTGTTTTTT CAMADREGEKLFF
TRBJ1-6 few - TRBV18 TGTGCCAGCTCACCAGCAGACCAAGGGACCCTCCACTTT CASSPADQGTLHF
TRBJ1-2 - - TRBV6-1 TGTGCCAGCAGTGAATCAGCGTCGGGCGTTCTCTATGGCTACACCTTC CASSESASGVLYGYTF
TRBJ2-1 - TRBD1 TRBV5-1 TGCGCCAGCAGCGTTGCGGGACAGGGAGGCAACAATGAGCAGTTCTTC CASSVAGQGGNNEQFF
TRBJ2-7 - - TRBV10-3 TGTGCCATCAGCATAGGGGGGCTGGCCTACGAGCAGTACTTC CAISIGGLAYEQYF
TRBJ1-4 - - TRBV28 TGTGCCAGCTTACGGGACACCTACGAAAAACTGTTTTTT CASLRDTYEKLFF
TRBJ2-1 - TRBD2 TRBV7-3 TGTGCCAGCAGGGCCAGCGGGGGTTACAATGAGCAGTTCTTC CASRASGGYNEQFF
TRBJ1-1 - - TRBV2 TGTGCCAGCAGTGAAAGTCGGGGGACGAACACTGAAGCTTTCTTT CASSESRGTNTEAFF
TRBJ1-1 - TRBD1 TRBV5-5 TGTGCCAGCAGCATACAGGGGGCTGAAGCTTTCTTT CASSIQGAEAFF
TRBJ2-2 - TRBD2 TRBV3-1/TRBV3-2 TGTGCCAGCAGCCAAGATGGCGGGGGTGTCGGGGAGCTGTTTTTT CASSQDGGGVGELFF
TRBJ1-3 - - TRBV6-5 TGTGCCAGCATAAAAGCGGGGGCTGGAAACACCATATATTTT CASIKAGAGNTIYF
TRBJ1-5 - - TRBV19 TGTGCCAGTAGAACAGATTATAGCAATCAGCCCCAGCATTTT CASRTDYSNQPQHF
TRBJ1-2 - - TRBV9 TGTGCCAGCAGCGTAGATAGGGGAGGCGCCTATGGCTACACCTTC CASSVDRGGAYGYTF
TRBJ2-1 - TRBD2 TRBV9 TGTGCCAGCAGCGTTCTAGCGGGGTCCTACAATGAGCAGTTCTTC CASSVLAGSYNEQFF
TRBJ1-3 - - TRBV4-2 TGTGCCAGCAGCCAAGTTGGGGAAGGAGAAGCGAGAAACACCATATATTTT CASSQVGEGEARNTIYF
TRBJ1-1 - - TRBV10-3 TGTGCCATCAGTGAGGGCTTAGGGGTCACTGAAGCTTTCTTT CAISEGLGVTEAFF
TRBJ1-2 - - TRBV30 TGTGCCTGGAGTGTACGACAAGGGTTAAGGGGCTACACCTTC CAWSVRQGLRGYTF
TRBJ1-4 - - TRBV6-5 TGTGCCAGCAGTCTGGGGGCTAATGAAAAACTGTTTTTT CASSLGANEKLFF
TRBJ1-2 - TRBD1 TRBV6-5 TGTGCCAGCAGCGAGGACAGGGTGGAGGGCTACACCTTC CASSEDRVEGYTF
TRBJ2-1 - - TRBV6-6 TGTGCCAGCAGTCCTAGGGGCTTTGATGAGCAGTTCTTC CASSPRGFDEQFF
TRBJ1-1 - - TRBV3-1/TRBV3-2 TGTGCCAGCAGCCCCCGCCCCTACCTTTCTGTGAACACTGAAGCTTTCTTT CASSPRPYLSVNTEAFF
TRBJ1-5 - - TRBV28 TGTGCCAGCAGCCCGGGACACGGGGCGGATCAGCCCCAGCATTTT CASSPGHGADQPQHF
TRBJ2-1 - - TRBV28 TGTGCCATCACCCCGGCCTCCCATTACAATGAGCAGTTCTTC CAITPASHYNEQFF
TRBJ2-1 - TRBD2 TRBV7-3 TGTGCCAGCAGCCCTAGCGGGGGAGCTGAGCAGTTCTTC CASSPSGGAEQFF
TRBJ2-2 - TRBD1 TRBV6-5 TGTGCCAGCAGTCCACCCGGGACAGCGGCCGGGGAGCTGTTTTTT CASSPPGTAAGELFF
TRBJ2-3 - - TRBV5-1 TGCGCCAGCAGTCCTAACCCCACAGATACGCAGTATTTT CASSPNPTDTQYF
TRBJ2-1 - TRBD2 TRBV6-5 TGTGCCAGCAAACCACTAGCGGACTACAATGAGCAGTTCTTC CASKPLADYNEQFF
TRBJ2-1 - TRBD2 TRBV9 TGTGCCAGCAGCGTAGGGGTAAGCGGGGGGGCGAATGAGCAGTTCTTC CASSVGVSGGANEQFF
TRBJ2-7 - - TRBV4-1 TGCGCCAGCAGCCCGCCCCAGCGGGCCTACGAGCAGTACTTC CASSPPQRAYEQYF
TRBJ1-3 - - TRBV6-5 TGTGCCGCCTATACCCCTGGAAACACCATATATTTT CAAYTPGNTIYF
TRBJ1-3 once - TRBV5-1 TGCGCCAGCAGCTTGGGCACAGGAAACTCTGGAAACACCATATATTTT CASSLGTGNSGNTIYF
TRBJ2-1 - TRBD2 TRBV4-2 TGTGCCAGCAGCTCACACGGGACTAGCGCCGACAATGAGCAGTTCTTC CASSSHGTSADNEQFF
TRBJ2-3 - TRBD2 TRBV3-1/TRBV3-2 TGTGCCATCCGCGGGGGGGCCGCAGATACGCAGTATTTT CAIRGGAADTQYF
TRBJ1-2 - TRBD1 TRBV5-8 TGTGCCAGCAGCTTGACAGGGGATAAAGGCTATGGCTACACCTTC CASSLTGDKGYGYTF
TRBJ1-2 - - TRBV5-1 TGCGCCAGCAGTCCCAGGGACTCCAATGGCTACACCTTC CASSPRDSNGYTF
TRBJ2-3 - TRBD1 TRBV14 TGTGCCAGCAGCCAACGGACAGGGGGCAGCACAGATACGCAGTATTTT CASSQRTGGSTDTQYF
TRBJ2-5 - TRBD1 TRBV10-1 TGCGCCAGCAGCCCCGGGACAGGGGATTCCTTGGAGACCCAGTACTTC CASSPGTGDSLETQYF
TRBJ2-1 once - TRBV12-3/TRBV12-4 TGTGCCAGCAGCCTAGGGGGTAGCAATGAGCAGTTCTTC CASSLGGSNEQFF
TRBJ2-7 - TRBD1 TRBV19 TGTGCCAGTAGACCGACAGGGAACTACGAGCAGTACTTC CASRPTGNYEQYF
TRBJ2-5 once - TRBV7-2 TGTGCCAGCAGCTTAGGCCTAGGACCGCAAGAGACCCAGTACTTC CASSLGLGPQETQYF
TRBJ1-1 - - TRBV4-1 TGCGCCAGCAGCCAAGTTAATCCAGGGACTGAAGCTTTCTTT CASSQVNPGTEAFF
TRBJ2-7 - TRBD2 TRBV5-1 TGCGCCAGCAGAGGCCGGCTAGCGGGGGGTAGCGAGCAGTACTTC CASRGRLAGGSEQYF
TRBJ2-1 - - TRBV7-8 TGTGCCAGCAGCTTATCGCACCCCGGAGGGTACAATGAGCAGTTCTTC CASSLSHPGGYNEQFF
TRBJ1-1 - - TRBV5-4 TGTGCCAGCAGCTTGGCTCTTATGAGCACTGAAGCTTTCTTT CASSLALMSTEAFF